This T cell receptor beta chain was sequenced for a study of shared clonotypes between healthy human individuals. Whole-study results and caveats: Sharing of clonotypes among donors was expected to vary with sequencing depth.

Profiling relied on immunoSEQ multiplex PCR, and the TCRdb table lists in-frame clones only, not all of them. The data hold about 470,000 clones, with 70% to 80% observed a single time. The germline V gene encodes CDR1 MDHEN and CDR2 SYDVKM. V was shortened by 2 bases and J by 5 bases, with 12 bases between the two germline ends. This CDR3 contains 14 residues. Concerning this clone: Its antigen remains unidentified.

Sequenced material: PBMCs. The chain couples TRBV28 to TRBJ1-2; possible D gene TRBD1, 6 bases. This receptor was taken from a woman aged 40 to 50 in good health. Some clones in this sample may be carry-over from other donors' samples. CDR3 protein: CASSLGQWLYGYTF. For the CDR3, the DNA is TGTGCCAGCAGTTTAGGACAGTGGTTGTATGGCTACACCTTC.